The present T cell receptor beta chain was sequenced within a study of cytomegalovirus exposure and HLA in healthy donors. Regarding the study as a whole: Researchers reported in a later analysis that a missense DCLRE1C variant was tied to TCR beta V- and J-gene trimming. TCR beta sequences reportedly predicted most subjects' HLA-A and HLA-B alleles accurately.

PCR primers comprised 60 Vbeta and 13 Jbeta primers. The repertoire was sequenced with immunoSEQ multiplex PCR; TCRdb's copy has only in-frame clones and lacks some. The table lists some 130,000 clones, nearly 80% of them singletons. The CDR3 spans 14 residues. Germline V gives CDR1 MNHEY, CDR2 SVGAGI. Unmatched junction bases numbered 9, after V lost 6 bases and J lost 5 bases. Concerning this clone: Its cognate antigen is unknown.

This clonotype was obtained from a man in his thirties or forties in good health and CMV-seronegative. The source material was PBMCs. The chain combines TRBV6-5 with TRBJ1-2; 7 bases map to TRBD1. In DNA, the CDR3 is TGTGCCAGCAGCCGATCCGGGACAGTATATGGCTACACCTTC. Translation gives CASSRSGTVYGYTF.